A single sample is the source of the 5 T cell receptor beta chains below, sequenced in a study of T cell changes during pregnancy in multiple sclerosis. The repertoire was sequenced with immunoSEQ multiplex PCR; TCRdb's copy has only in-frame clones and lacks some. The table has tens of thousands of clones, just under 95% seen once. The material sequenced was peripheral blood, taken in the third trimester of pregnancy. The receptor set was obtained from a female donor in good health, enrolled as a control in a pregnancy study.

The chain carries TRBV29-1 and TRBJ2-5, with 12 bases aligning to TRBD2. V dropped 6 bases and J dropped 0; count of bases not matched to a gene: 5. Germline assignment: CDR1 SQVTM and CDR2 ANQGSEA. The CDR3 runs 15 residues. The CDR3 region is CSVRTSGRYQETQYF. The CDR3, as DNA: TGCAGCGTCCGAACTAGCGGGAGGTACCAAGAGACCCAGTACTTC.

As regards this clone: Other DNA sequences in this specimen translate into the identical CDR3. The chain carries TRBV9 and TRBJ2-1; D remains unclear. The V gene's germline CDR1 is SGDLS and CDR2 YYNGEE. V lost 0 bases to trimming and J lost 8 bases, with 6 bases between them. CDR3 length: 12 residues. Here the CDR3 reads CASSVDRDEQFF. The CDR3 DNA is TGTGCCAGCAGCGTAGATCGCGATGAGCAGTTCTTC.

The CDR3, as DNA: TGTGCCAGCAGCGCAGGATGGTCCAAAAACATTCAGTACTTC. This gives the protein CASSAGWSKNIQYF. This chain connects TRBV13 to TRBJ2-4; D not resolved. V lost 5 bases, J lost 2 bases, and 10 bases lay in between. This CDR3 has 14 amino acids. CDR1 is PRHDT, CDR2 FYEKMQ, per germline (reference sequence).

The gene calls are TRBV6-1 and TRBJ1-5; the match to TRBD1 covers 7 bases. This CDR3 is built from 14 residues. From germline, CDR1 is MNHNS and CDR2 SASEGT. J gave up 0 bases and V 6 bases, and 2 bases lay outside the gene matches. As DNA, the CDR3 is TGTGCCAGCAGAGGACAGGTTAGCAATCAGCCCCAGCATTTT. It encodes CASRGQVSNQPQHF.

The chain carries TRBV27 and TRBJ1-3; 11 bases fit TRBD1. V dropped 5 bases and J dropped 4; count of bases not matched to a gene: 4. The CDR3 runs 15 residues. Germline V lookup: CDR1 MNHEY, CDR2 SMNVEV (reference sequence). The CDR3 DNA reads TGTGCCAGCAGTCTGGACAGGGGGCTAGGAAACACCATATATTTT. This sequence encodes CASSLDRGLGNTIYF.